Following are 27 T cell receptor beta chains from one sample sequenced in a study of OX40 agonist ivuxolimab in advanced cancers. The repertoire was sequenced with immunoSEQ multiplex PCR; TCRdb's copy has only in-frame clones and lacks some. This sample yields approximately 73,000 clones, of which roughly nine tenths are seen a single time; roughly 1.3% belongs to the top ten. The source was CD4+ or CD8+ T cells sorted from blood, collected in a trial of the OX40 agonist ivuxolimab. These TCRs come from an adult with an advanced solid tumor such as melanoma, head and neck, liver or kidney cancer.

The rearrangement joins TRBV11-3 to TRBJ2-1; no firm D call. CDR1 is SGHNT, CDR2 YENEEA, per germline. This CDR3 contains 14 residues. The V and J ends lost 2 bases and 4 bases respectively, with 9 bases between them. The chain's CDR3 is CASSLHSAYNEQFF. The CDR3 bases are TGTGCCAGCAGCTTACATTCGGCATACAATGAGCAGTTCTTC.

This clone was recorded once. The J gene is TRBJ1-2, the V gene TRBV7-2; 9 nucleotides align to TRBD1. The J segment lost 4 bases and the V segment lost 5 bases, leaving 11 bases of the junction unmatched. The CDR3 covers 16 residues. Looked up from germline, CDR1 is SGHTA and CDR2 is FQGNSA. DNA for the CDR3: TGTGCCAGCAGCCCGGGTCGGGGACAGGGCGTCTATGGCTACACCTTC. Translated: CASSPGRGQGVYGYTF.

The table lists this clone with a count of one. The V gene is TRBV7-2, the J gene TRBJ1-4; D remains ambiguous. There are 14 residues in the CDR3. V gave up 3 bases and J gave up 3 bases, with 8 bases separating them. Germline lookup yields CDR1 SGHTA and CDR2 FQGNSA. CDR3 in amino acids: CASSLGGSNEKLFF. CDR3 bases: TGTGCCAGCAGCTTGGGTGGATCTAATGAAAAACTGTTTTTT.

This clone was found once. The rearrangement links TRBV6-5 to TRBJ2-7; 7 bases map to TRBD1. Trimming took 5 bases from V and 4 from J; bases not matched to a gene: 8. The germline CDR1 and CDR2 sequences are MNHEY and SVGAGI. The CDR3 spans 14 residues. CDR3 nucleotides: TGTGCCAGCAGTGCCCCGGGACAGCCTTACGAGCAGTACTTC. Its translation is CASSAPGQPYEQYF.

The CDR3 bases are TGTGCCAGCAGCTTACTCGACAGGGGGCATGGCTACACCTTC. The encoded protein is CASSLLDRGHGYTF. J is TRBJ1-2 and V is TRBV11-2; 10 bases are shared with TRBD1. Germline V gives CDR1 SGHAT, CDR2 FQNNGV. Losses at the gene ends were 2 bases for V and 6 bases for J; bases not matched to a gene: 3. This CDR3 comprises 14 residues.

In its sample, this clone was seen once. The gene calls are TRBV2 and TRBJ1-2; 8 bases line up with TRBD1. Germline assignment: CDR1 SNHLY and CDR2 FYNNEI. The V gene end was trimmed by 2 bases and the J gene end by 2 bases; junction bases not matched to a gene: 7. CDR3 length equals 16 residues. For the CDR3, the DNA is TGTGCCAGCAGTGAAAGGTTTGCAGGGGGCAACTATGGCTACACCTTC. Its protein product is CASSERFAGGNYGYTF.

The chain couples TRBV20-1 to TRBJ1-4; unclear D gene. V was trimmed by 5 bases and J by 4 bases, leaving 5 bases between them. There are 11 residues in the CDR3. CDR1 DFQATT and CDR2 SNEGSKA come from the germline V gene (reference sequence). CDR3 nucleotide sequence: TGCAGTGCTCCCCTTAATGAAAAACTGTTTTTT. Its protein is CSAPLNEKLFF.

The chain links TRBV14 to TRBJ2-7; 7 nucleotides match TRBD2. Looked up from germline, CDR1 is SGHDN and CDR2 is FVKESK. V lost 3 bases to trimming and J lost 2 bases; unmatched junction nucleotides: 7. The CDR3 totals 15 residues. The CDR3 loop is CASSQGRGPTYEQYF. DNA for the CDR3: TGTGCCAGCAGCCAGGGGAGGGGCCCCACCTACGAGCAGTACTTC.

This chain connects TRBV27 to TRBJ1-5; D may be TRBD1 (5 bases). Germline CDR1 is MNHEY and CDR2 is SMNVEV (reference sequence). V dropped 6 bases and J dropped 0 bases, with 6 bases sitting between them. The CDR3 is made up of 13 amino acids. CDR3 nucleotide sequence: TGTGCCAGCAGCGACAGTAGCAATCAGCCCCAGCATTTT. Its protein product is CASSDSSNQPQHF.

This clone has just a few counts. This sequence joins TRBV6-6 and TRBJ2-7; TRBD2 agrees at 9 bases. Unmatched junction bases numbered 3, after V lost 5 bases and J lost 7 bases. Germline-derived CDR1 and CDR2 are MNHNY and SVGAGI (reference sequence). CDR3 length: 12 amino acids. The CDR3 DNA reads TGTGCCAGCAGTGCTGCGGGGGGGGAGCAGTACTTC. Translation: CASSAAGGEQYF.

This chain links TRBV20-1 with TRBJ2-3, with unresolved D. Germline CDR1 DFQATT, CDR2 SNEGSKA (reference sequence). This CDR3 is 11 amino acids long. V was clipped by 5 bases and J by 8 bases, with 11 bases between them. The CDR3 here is CSARDLRTQYF. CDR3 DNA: TGCAGTGCTCGCGACTTGCGTACGCAGTATTTT.

CDR3 DNA: TGTGCCTGGAGTGGGGGGGGCGAGCAGTACTTC. Translation gives CAWSGGGEQYF. The V call is TRBV30, the J call TRBJ2-7; 7 nucleotides match TRBD2. This CDR3 is built from 11 residues. Germline values: CDR1 GTSNPN, CDR2 SVGIG (reference sequence). Losses at the gene ends were 1 base for V and 6 bases for J; bases not matched to a gene: 0.

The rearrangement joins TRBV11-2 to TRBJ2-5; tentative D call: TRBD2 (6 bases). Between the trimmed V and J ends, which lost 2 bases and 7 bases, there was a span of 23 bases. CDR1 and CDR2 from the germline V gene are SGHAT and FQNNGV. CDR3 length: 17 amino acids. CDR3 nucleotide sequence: TGTGCCAGCAGCTTATCGACCAATCCCGGTGGGGGGAGGACCCAGTACTTC. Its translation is CASSLSTNPGGGRTQYF.

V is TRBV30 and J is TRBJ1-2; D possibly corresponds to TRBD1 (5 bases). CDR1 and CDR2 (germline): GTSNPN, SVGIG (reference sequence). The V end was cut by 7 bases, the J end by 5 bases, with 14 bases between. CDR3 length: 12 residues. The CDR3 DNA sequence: TGTGCCTCCATTGAGCGGGGGTATGGCTACACCTTC. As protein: CASIERGYGYTF. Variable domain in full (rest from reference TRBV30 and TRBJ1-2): SQTIHQWPATLVQPVGSPLSLECTVEGTSNPNLYWYRQAAGRGLQLLFYSVGIGQISSEVPQNLSASRPQDRQFILSSKKLLLSDSGFYLCASIERGYGYTFGSGTRLTVV.

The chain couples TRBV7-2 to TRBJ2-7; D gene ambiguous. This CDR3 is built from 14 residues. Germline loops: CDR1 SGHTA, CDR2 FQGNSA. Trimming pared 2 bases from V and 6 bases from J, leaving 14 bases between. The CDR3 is CASSLQKVRGEQYF. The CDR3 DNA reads TGTGCCAGCAGCTTACAAAAGGTTCGTGGCGAGCAGTACTTC.

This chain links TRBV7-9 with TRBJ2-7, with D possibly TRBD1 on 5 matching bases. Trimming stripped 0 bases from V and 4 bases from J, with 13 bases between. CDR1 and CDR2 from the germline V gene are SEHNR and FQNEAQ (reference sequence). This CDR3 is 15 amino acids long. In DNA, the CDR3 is TGTGCCAGCAGCTTAGCGGTGGGGCTTGTGTACGAGCAGTACTTC. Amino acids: CASSLAVGLVYEQYF. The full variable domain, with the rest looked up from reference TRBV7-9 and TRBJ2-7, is DTGVSQNPRHKITKRGQNVTFRCDPISEHNRLYWYRQTLGQGPEFLTYFQNEAQLEKSRLLSDRFSAERPKGSFSTLEIQRTEQGDSAMYLCASSLAVGLVYEQYFGPGTRLTVT.

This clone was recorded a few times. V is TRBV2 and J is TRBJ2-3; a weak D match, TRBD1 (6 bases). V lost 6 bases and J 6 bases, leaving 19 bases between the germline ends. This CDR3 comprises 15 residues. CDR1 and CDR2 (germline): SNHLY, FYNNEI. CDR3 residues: CASRQDRPGGDTQYF. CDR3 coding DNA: TGTGCCAGCAGGCAGGACCGACCTGGGGGCGATACGCAGTATTTT.

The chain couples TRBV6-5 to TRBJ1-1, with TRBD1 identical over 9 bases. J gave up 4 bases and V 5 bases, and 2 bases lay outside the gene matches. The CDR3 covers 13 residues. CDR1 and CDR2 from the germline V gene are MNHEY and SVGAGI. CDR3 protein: CASSQGQGTEAFF. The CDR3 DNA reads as TGTGCCAGCAGTCAGGGACAGGGCACTGAAGCTTTCTTT.

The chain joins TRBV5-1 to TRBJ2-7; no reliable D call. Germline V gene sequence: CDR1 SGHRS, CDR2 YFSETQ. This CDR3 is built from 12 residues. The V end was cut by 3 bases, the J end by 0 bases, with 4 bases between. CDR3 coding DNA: TGCGCCAGCAGCTCCGACTCCTACGAGCAGTACTTC. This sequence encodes CASSSDSYEQYF.

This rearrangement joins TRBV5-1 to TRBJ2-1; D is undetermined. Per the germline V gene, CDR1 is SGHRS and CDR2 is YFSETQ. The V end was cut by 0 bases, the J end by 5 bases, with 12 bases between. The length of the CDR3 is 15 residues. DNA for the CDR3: TGCGCCAGCAGCTTGGAGGGCTGGGCCCACAATGAGCAGTTCTTC. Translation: CASSLEGWAHNEQFF.

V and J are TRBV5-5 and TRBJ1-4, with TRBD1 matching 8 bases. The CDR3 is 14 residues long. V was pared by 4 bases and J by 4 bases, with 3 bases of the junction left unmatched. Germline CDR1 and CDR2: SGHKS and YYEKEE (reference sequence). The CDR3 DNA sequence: TGTGCCAGCAGCAGACAGGGGATTAATGAAAAACTGTTTTTT. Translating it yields CASSRQGINEKLFF.

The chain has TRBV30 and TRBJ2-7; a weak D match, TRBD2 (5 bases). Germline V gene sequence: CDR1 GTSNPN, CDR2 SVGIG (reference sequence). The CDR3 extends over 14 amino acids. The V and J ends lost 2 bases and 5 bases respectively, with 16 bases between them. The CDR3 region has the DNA TGTGCCTGGAGTCCCCCACGGGGAATCCACGAGCAGTACTTC. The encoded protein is CAWSPPRGIHEQYF.

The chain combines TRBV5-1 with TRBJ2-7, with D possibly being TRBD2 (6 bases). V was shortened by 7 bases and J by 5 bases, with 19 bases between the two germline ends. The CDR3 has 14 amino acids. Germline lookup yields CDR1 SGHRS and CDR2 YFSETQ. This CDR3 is CASGPARGGNEQYF. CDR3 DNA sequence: TGCGCCAGCGGCCCGGCCCGAGGCGGGAACGAGCAGTACTTC.

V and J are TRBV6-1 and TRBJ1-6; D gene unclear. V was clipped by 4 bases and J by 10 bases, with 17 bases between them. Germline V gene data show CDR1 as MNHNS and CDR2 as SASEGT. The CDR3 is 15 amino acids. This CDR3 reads CASSGWTTSHSPLHF. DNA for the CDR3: TGTGCCAGCAGTGGCTGGACGACCAGCCACTCACCCCTCCACTTT.

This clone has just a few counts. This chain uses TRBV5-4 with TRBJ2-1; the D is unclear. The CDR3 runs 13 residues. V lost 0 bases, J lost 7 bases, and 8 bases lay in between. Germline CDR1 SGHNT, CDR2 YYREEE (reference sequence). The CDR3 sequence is CASSLGQRNEQFF. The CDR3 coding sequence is TGTGCCAGCAGCTTGGGCCAAAGGAATGAGCAGTTCTTC.

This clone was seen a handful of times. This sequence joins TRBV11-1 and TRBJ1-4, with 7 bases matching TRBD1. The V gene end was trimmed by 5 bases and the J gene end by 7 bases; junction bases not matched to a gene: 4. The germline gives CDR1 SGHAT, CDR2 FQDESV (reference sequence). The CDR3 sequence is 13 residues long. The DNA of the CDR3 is TGTGCCAGCAGCCCAAGACAGGGTGAAAAACTGTTTTTT. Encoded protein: CASSPRQGEKLFF.

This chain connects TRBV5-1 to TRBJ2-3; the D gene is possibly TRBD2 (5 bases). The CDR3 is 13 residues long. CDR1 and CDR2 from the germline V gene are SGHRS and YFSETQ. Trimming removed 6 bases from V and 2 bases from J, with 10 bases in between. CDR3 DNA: TGCGCCAGCAACATCGGGAACACAGATACGCAGTATTTT. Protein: CASNIGNTDTQYF.